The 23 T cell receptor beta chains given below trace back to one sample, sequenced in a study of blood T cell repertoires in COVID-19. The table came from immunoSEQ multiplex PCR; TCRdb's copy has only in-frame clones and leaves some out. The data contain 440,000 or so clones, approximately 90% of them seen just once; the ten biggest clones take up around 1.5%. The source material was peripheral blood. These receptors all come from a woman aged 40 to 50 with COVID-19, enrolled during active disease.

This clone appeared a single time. The CDR3 nucleotides are TGTGCCAGCAGTGAAGGTGTCGGGGGACTGAACACTGAAGCTTTCTTT. Its translation: CASSEGVGGLNTEAFF. The rearrangement uses TRBV2 and TRBJ1-1; maybe TRBD1 (5 bases). Trimming removed 1 base from V and 0 bases from J, with 12 bases in between. Germline V gene data show CDR1 as SNHLY and CDR2 as FYNNEI. This CDR3 is built from 16 residues.

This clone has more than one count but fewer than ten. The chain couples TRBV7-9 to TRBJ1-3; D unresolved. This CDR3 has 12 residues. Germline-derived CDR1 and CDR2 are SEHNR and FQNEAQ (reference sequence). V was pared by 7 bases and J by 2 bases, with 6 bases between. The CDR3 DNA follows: TGTGCCAGCACTGGGCCTGGAAACACCATATATTTT. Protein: CASTGPGNTIYF.

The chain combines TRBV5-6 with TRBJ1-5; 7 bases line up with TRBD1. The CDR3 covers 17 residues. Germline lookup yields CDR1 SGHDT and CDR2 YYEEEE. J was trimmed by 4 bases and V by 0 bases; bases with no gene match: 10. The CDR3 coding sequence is TGTGCCAGCAGCTTGGGTCCCTGGGACAGCCTTAATCAGCCCCAGCATTTT. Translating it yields CASSLGPWDSLNQPQHF. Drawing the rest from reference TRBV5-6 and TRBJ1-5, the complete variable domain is DAGVTQSPTHLIKTRGQQVTLRCSPKSGHDTVSWYQQALGQGPQFIFQYYEEEERQRGNFPDRFSGHQFPNYSSELNVNALLLGDSALYLCASSLGPWDSLNQPQHFGDGTRLSIL.

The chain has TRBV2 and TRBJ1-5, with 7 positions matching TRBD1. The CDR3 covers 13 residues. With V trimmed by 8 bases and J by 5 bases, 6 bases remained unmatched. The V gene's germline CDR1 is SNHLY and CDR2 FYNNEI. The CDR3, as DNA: TGTGCCAGCTCGGGACAGATGCATCAGCCCCAGCATTTT. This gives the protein CASSGQMHQPQHF. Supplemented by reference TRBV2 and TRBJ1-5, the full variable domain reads EPEVTQTPSHQVTQMGQEVILRCVPISNHLYFYWYRQILGQKVEFLVSFYNNEISEKSEIFDDQFSVERPDGSNFTLKIRSTKLEDSAMYFCASSGQMHQPQHFGDGTRLSIL.

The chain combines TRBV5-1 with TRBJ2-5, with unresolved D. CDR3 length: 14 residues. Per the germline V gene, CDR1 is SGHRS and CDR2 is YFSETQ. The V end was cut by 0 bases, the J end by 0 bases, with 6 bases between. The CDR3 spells CASSLGTYQETQYF. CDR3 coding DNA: TGCGCCAGCAGCTTGGGAACATACCAAGAGACCCAGTACTTC.

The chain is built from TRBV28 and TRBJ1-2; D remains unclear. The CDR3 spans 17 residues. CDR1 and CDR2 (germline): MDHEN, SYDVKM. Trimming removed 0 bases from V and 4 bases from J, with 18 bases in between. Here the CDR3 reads CASSLWTEVGRLYGYTF. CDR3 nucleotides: TGTGCCAGCAGTTTATGGACGGAAGTGGGGAGACTCTATGGCTACACCTTC.

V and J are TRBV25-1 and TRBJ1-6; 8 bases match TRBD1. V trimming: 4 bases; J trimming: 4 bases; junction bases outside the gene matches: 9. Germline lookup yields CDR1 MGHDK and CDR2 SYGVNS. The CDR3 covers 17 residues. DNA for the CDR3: TGTGCCAGCAGTGCTACGACAGGGGATCTTTATAATTCACCCCTCCACTTT. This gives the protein CASSATTGDLYNSPLHF.

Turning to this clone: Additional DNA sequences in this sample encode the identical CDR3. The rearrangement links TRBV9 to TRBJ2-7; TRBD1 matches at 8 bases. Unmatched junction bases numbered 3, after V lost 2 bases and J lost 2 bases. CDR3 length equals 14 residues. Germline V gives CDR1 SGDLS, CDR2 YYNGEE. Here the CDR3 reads CASSVGQGAYEQYF. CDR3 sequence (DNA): TGTGCCAGCAGCGTCGGACAGGGTGCCTACGAGCAGTACTTC.

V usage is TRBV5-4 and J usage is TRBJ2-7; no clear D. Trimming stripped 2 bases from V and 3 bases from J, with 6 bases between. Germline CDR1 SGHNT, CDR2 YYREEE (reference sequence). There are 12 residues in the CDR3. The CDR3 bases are TGTGCCAGCAGCTTTTCCCACTACGAGCAGTACTTC. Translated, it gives CASSFSHYEQYF.

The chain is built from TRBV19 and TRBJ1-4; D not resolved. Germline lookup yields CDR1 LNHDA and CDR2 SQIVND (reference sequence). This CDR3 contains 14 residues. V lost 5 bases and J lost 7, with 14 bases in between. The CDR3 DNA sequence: TGTGCCAGTAGTTTTCGGACTGGACGTGAAAAACTGTTTTTT. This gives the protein CASSFRTGREKLFF.

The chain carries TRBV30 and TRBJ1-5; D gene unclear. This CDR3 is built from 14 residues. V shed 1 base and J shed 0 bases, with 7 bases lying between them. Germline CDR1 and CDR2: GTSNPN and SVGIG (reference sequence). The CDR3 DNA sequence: TGTGCCTGGAGTGGGTCTAATAGCAATCAGCCCCAGCATTTT. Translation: CAWSGSNSNQPQHF.

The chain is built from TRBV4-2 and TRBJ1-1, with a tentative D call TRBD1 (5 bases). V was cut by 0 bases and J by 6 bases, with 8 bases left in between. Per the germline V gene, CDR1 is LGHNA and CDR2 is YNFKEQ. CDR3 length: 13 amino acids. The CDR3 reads CASSQDQGAEAFF. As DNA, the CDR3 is TGTGCCAGCAGCCAAGATCAAGGGGCTGAAGCTTTCTTT.

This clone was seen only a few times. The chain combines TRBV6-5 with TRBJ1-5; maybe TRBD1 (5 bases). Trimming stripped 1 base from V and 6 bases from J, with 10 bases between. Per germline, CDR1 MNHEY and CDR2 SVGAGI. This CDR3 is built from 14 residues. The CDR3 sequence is CASSYLGARQPQHF. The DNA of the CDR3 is TGTGCCAGCAGTTACTTAGGGGCGCGTCAGCCCCAGCATTTT.

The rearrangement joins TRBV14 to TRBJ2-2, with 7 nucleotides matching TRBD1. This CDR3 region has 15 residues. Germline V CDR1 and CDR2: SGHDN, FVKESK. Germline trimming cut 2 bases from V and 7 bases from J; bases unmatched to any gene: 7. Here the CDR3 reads CASSQLAGGIGELFF. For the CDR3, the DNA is TGTGCCAGCAGCCAACTAGCAGGGGGAATCGGGGAGCTGTTTTTT.

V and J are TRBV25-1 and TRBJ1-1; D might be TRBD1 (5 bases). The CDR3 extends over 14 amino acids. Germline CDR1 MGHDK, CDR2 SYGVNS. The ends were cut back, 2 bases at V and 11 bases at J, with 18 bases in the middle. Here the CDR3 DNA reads TGTGCCAGCAGTGAAGCAGGGCCGGGAGTAAGGGCTTTCTTT. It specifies CASSEAGPGVRAFF.

In nucleotides, the CDR3 is TGTGCCAGCAGCCGACAGGAGAGCTCCTACAATGAGCAGTTCTTC. It is translated as CASSRQESSYNEQFF. This chain joins TRBV9 and TRBJ2-1; possible D gene TRBD1, 6 bases. V was cut by 4 bases and J by 0 bases, with 11 bases left in between. Germline V gene lookup returns CDR1 SGDLS and CDR2 YYNGEE. CDR3 size: 15 residues.

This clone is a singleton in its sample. The CDR3 nucleotides are TGTGCCAGCTCACCCAGGGGTAGCGGGGGTAGCTCCTACGAGCAGTACTTC. Encoded protein: CASSPRGSGGSSYEQYF. The chain uses TRBV18 and TRBJ2-7, with TRBD2 identical over 9 bases. V gave up 3 bases and J gave up 0 bases; unmatched junction bases: 9. Germline assignment: CDR1 KGHSH and CDR2 LQKENI. The CDR3 contains 17 residues.

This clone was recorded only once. CDR3 sequence: CASSPGMNTEAFF. The CDR3 region has the DNA TGTGCCAGCAGCCCGGGGATGAACACTGAAGCTTTCTTT. The chain has TRBV7-2 and TRBJ1-1, with D unresolved. Germline loops: CDR1 SGHTA, CDR2 FQGNSA. V lost 5 bases, J lost 0 bases, and 7 bases lay in between. CDR3 size: 13 residues.

In nucleotides, the CDR3 is TGTGCCAGCAGCACCCCCTTGCGCGGACTAGCGGAGATTAAAGAGACCCAGTACTTC. Translation: CASSTPLRGLAEIKETQYF. The chain has TRBV5-6 and TRBJ2-5; TRBD2 aligns across 10 bases. The J segment lost 3 bases and the V segment lost 4 bases, leaving 18 bases of the junction unmatched. CDR1 and CDR2 (germline): SGHDT, YYEEEE. This CDR3 has 19 residues.

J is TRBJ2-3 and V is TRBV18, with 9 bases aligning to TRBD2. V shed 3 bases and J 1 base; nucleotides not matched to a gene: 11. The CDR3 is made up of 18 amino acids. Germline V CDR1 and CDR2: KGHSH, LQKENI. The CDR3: CASSPLLSSGVGTDTQYF. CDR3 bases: TGTGCCAGCTCACCCCTACTTTCTAGCGGGGTGGGCACAGATACGCAGTATTTT.

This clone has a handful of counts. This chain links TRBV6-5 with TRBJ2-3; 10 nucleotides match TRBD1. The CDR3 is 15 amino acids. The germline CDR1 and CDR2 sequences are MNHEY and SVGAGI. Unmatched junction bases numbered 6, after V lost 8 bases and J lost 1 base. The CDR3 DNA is TGTGCCAGCCGCTGGGACAGGGGAGGCACAGATACGCAGTATTTT. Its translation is CASRWDRGGTDTQYF.

The CDR3 DNA sequence: TGTGCCAGCAGTTCTCTAAGCGGGGGGCGGCACAATGAGCAGTTCTTC. Encoded protein: CASSSLSGGRHNEQFF. The chain is built from TRBV28 and TRBJ2-1, with TRBD2 matching over 9 bases. The V and J ends lost 4 bases and 5 bases, in that order; junction bases with no gene match: 9. Germline V gene data show CDR1 as MDHEN and CDR2 as SYDVKM. This CDR3 contains 16 residues.

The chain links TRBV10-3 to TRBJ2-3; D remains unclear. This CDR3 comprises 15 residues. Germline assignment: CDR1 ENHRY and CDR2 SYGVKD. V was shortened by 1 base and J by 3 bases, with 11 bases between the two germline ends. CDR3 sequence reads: CAISEFNRRTDTQYF. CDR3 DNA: TGTGCCATCAGTGAGTTCAATCGGAGAACAGATACGCAGTATTTT.